This T cell receptor beta chain was captured in a study of cytomegalovirus exposure and HLA in healthy donors. The assay was immunoSEQ multiplex PCR, and TCRdb's table has in-frame clones only and misses some. The sample lists about 160,000 clones, less than 90% occurring once. This clone has more than one count but fewer than ten. The V gene lost 0 bases and the J gene lost 7 bases, with 12 bases spanning the gap. The germline gives CDR1 SQVTM, CDR2 ANQGSEA. The CDR3 has 14 amino acids. What was sequenced was PBMCs. The clonotype comes from a man in his thirties or forties in good health and CMV-seropositive. This rearrangement joins TRBV29-1 to TRBJ2-2; D might be TRBD2 (5 bases). The CDR3 DNA is TGCAGCGTTGAAGATCATGGGAGCGGCGGGGAGCTGTTTTTT. Its translation is CSVEDHGSGGELFF.